The 26 T cell receptor beta chains listed next were all sequenced from one sample in a study of CD8 T cells in Susac syndrome. Random hexamers primed reverse transcription of 0.5 to 1 ug RNA. TCRdb passed the immunoSEQ multiplex PCR reads through MiXCR, listing each CDR3 protein once. Among 300,000 to 350,000 distinct CDR3 sequences listed, roughly nine tenths were seen once. The sequencing sample was made of CD4+ T cells from PBMCs. The receptors derive from a human donor with multiple sclerosis.

The chain combines TRBV3-1 with TRBJ2-1; 13 bases map to TRBD2. V lost 3 bases to trimming and J lost 15 bases; unmatched junction nucleotides: 14. The CDR3 contains 16 residues. From germline, CDR1 is LGHDT and CDR2 YNNKEL (reference sequence). The CDR3 loop is CASSQAGLAGVPLRFF. The DNA for the CDR3 is TGTGCCAGCAGCCAGGCCGGACTAGCGGGAGTCCCATTAAGGTTCTTC.

This clonotype was seen just once. This chain uses TRBV5-1 with TRBJ2-7; either TRBD1 or TRBD2 may fit D (5 bases each). Deletions cut 0 bases from V and 0 bases from J, with 10 bases between. Germline V gene sequence: CDR1 SGHRS, CDR2 YFSETQ. This CDR3 region has 15 residues. CDR3 region: CASSLGAGSSYEQYF. CDR3 sequence (DNA): TGCGCCAGCAGCTTGGGGGCAGGGAGCTCCTACGAGCAGTACTTC.

This chain links TRBV2 with TRBJ2-7; weak D call: TRBD2 (5 bases). CDR1 SNHLY and CDR2 FYNNEI come from the germline V gene. The germline V and J ends were trimmed by 6 bases and 5 bases, with 11 bases remaining between them. This CDR3 contains 12 residues. The CDR3 loop reads CASRLDGDEQYF. DNA of the CDR3: TGTGCCAGCAGGCTGGACGGGGACGAGCAGTACTTC.

This chain joins TRBV5-6 and TRBJ2-3; 8 nucleotides line up with TRBD1. The CDR3 has 16 residues. Germline V gives CDR1 SGHDT, CDR2 YYEEEE. Trimming removed 4 bases from V and 7 bases from J; junction bases left unmatched: 14. CDR3 in amino acids: CASSPRTGRPGNTQYF. DNA of the CDR3: TGTGCCAGCAGCCCCCGGACAGGGCGACCAGGAAATACGCAGTATTTT.

The CDR3 nucleotides are TGTGCCAGCAGTGCCGCAAGGTACCAAGAGACCCAGTACTTC. It encodes CASSAARYQETQYF. The V and J genes are TRBV25-1 and TRBJ2-5; unclear D gene. Germline V gives CDR1 MGHDK, CDR2 SYGVNS. V shed 4 bases and J shed 0 bases, with 9 bases lying between them. This CDR3 has 14 residues.

The chain uses TRBV4-3 and TRBJ1-1; D remains unclear. Trimming removed 0 bases from V and 1 base from J, with 3 bases in between. CDR3 length: 13 amino acids. CDR1 and CDR2 (germline): LGHNA, YSLEER. This CDR3 reads CASSQEQNTEAFF. CDR3 DNA: TGCGCCAGCAGCCAAGAGCAGAACACTGAAGCTTTCTTT.

V and J are TRBV9 and TRBJ2-3; possible D gene TRBD1, 5 bases. V was pared by 0 bases and J by 4 bases, with 15 bases between. Germline assignment: CDR1 SGDLS and CDR2 YYNGEE. The CDR3 is 16 residues long. CDR3 DNA: TGTGCCAGCAGCGTAGGTCCAGGGCGAGGAGCAGATACGCAGTATTTT. Translation gives CASSVGPGRGADTQYF.

The genes are TRBV6-2 or TRBV6-3 and TRBJ2-2, with 7 positions matching TRBD2. The CDR3 sequence is 18 residues long. Germline-derived CDR1 and CDR2 are MNHEY and SVGEGT. Germline trimming cut 3 bases from V and 0 bases from J; bases unmatched to any gene: 10. CDR3 in DNA: TGTGCCAGCAGTTATAGGCGGGGGATTGTCGCGAACACCGGGGAGCTGTTTTTT. Its translation is CASSYRRGIVANTGELFF.

The sample holds a few counts of this clonotype. The rearrangement joins TRBV3-1 to TRBJ2-7; TRBD1 matches 7 bases. Germline V CDR1 and CDR2: LGHDT, YNNKEL (reference sequence). V lost 2 bases to trimming and J lost 3 bases; unmatched junction nucleotides: 7. This CDR3 region has 15 residues. The CDR3 loop reads CASSQSGQTFYEQYF. Written as DNA, the CDR3 is TGTGCCAGCAGCCAATCGGGACAGACCTTCTACGAGCAGTACTTC.

V is TRBV3-1 and J is TRBJ2-6; D is unclear. Trimming removed 1 base from V and 0 bases from J, with 7 bases in between. This CDR3 spans 16 amino acids. Germline V lookup: CDR1 LGHDT, CDR2 YNNKEL (reference sequence). The CDR3 nucleotides read TGTGCCAGCAGCCAAGCCATCCTCTCTGGGGCCAACGTCCTGACTTTC. It yields the protein CASSQAILSGANVLTF.

In its sample, this clonotype was seen once. The chain links TRBV7-2 to TRBJ2-5; D gene uncertain. Germline-derived CDR1 and CDR2 are SGHTA and FQGNSA. The CDR3 totals 14 residues. V lost 5 bases and J lost 1, with 11 bases in between. For the CDR3, the DNA is TGTGCCAGCAGCCCCAGCCCTCCCCAAGAGACCCAGTACTTC. It specifies CASSPSPPQETQYF.

V is TRBV20-1 and J is TRBJ2-3; D not resolved. Between the trimmed V and J ends, which lost 1 base and 1 base, there was a span of 12 bases. The CDR3 loop spans 15 amino acids. Germline CDR1 is DFQATT and CDR2 is SNEGSKA (reference sequence). The CDR3, as DNA: TGCAGTGCTAGAGTAGGGCAGGTCGGCACAGATACGCAGTATTTT. This translates into CSARVGQVGTDTQYF.

This chain links TRBV5-1 with TRBJ2-5, with a weak D call TRBD1 (5 bases). The V gene lost 7 bases and the J gene lost 0 bases, with 7 bases spanning the gap. CDR1 is SGHRS, CDR2 YFSETQ, per germline. This CDR3 has 12 residues. CDR3 DNA: TGCGCCAGCGGCAGGGACCAAGAGACCCAGTACTTC. Translating gives CASGRDQETQYF.

The V gene is TRBV5-5, the J gene TRBJ1-5; weak D call: TRBD1 (5 bases). V was pared by 4 bases and J by 5 bases, with 13 bases between. The CDR3 contains 14 residues. CDR1 and CDR2 (germline): SGHKS, YYEKEE (reference sequence). The CDR3 is CASSPRLGHQPQHF. The DNA of the CDR3 is TGTGCCAGCAGCCCCAGGTTGGGGCATCAGCCCCAGCATTTT.

This clonotype was seen a single time. This chain joins TRBV2 and TRBJ2-3; D might be TRBD2 (8 bases). The germline V and J ends were trimmed by 8 bases and 8 bases, with 20 bases remaining between them. Germline V gene data show CDR1 as SNHLY and CDR2 as FYNNEI. The CDR3 sequence is 14 residues long. The CDR3 coding sequence is TGTGCCAGCGGGGAGGGGGCTAGCGGGCCTACGCAGTATTTT. Encoded protein: CASGEGASGPTQYF.

The chain links TRBV7-9 to TRBJ1-2; TRBD1 might be the D (6 bases). The CDR3 runs 14 residues. Germline CDR1 is SEHNR and CDR2 is FQNEAQ (reference sequence). The ends were cut back, 4 bases at V and 4 bases at J, with 13 bases in the middle. The CDR3, as DNA: TGTGCCAGCAGCTCCGCAGGGGAATTCTATGGCTACACCTTC. The encoded protein is CASSSAGEFYGYTF. Supplemented by reference TRBV7-9 and TRBJ1-2, the full variable domain reads DTGVSQNPRHKITKRGQNVTFRCDPISEHNRLYWYRQTLGQGPEFLTYFQNEAQLEKSRLLSDRFSAERPKGSFSTLEIQRTEQGDSAMYLCASSSAGEFYGYTFGSGTRLTVV.

This clonotype was seen a single time. This chain uses TRBV6-6 with TRBJ1-4; no clear D gene. The CDR3 is 14 amino acids. Germline V gives CDR1 MNHNY, CDR2 SVGAGI (reference sequence). V lost 2 bases and J 8 bases, leaving 12 bases between the germline ends. The CDR3 here is CASSYRSRQEKLFF. Here the CDR3 DNA reads TGTGCCAGCAGTTACCGGTCACGGCAGGAAAAACTGTTTTTT.

J is TRBJ1-2 and V is TRBV19; 9 bases map to TRBD1. J was trimmed by 4 bases and V by 5 bases; bases with no gene match: 8. The CDR3 spans 15 residues. Per germline, CDR1 LNHDA and CDR2 SQIVND (reference sequence). CDR3 region: CASSSPGQGFYGYTF. The CDR3 coding sequence is TGTGCCAGTAGTTCACCGGGACAGGGATTCTATGGCTACACCTTC.

The chain links TRBV9 to TRBJ2-7; 9 bases fit TRBD1. V lost 4 bases, J lost 6 bases, and 14 bases stayed unmatched. The CDR3 is made up of 16 amino acids. Germline-derived CDR1 and CDR2 are SGDLS and YYNGEE. The CDR3 nucleotides are TGTGCCAGCAGCCCATACCCGGGACAGGGACCGGTCGAGCAGTACTTC. It encodes CASSPYPGQGPVEQYF. Based on the CDR3 plus reference TRBV9 and TRBJ2-7, the full variable domain is DSGVTQTPKHLITATGQRVTLRCSPRSGDLSVYWYQQSLDQGLQFLIQYYNGEERAKGNILERFSAQQFPDLHSELNLSSLELGDSALYFCASSPYPGQGPVEQYFGPGTRLTVT.

The rearrangement joins TRBV19 to TRBJ2-2; possible D gene TRBD1, 7 bases. Trimming took 3 bases from V and 7 from J, leaving 15 bases between them. Germline V CDR1 and CDR2: LNHDA, SQIVND (reference sequence). CDR3 size: 15 residues. The CDR3 coding sequence is TGTGCCAGTAGTATTGGTCAGGGGGAGGTCGGGGAGCTGTTTTTT. This translates into CASSIGQGEVGELFF.

This rearrangement joins TRBV27 to TRBJ1-2, with a possible D match to TRBD1 (5 bases). The CDR3 has 15 residues. Per germline, CDR1 MNHEY and CDR2 SMNVEV (reference sequence). V was clipped by 7 bases and J by 2 bases, with 17 bases between them. CDR3 DNA: TGTGCCAGCAAAGGCCCGTCGGGGGGAAACTATGGCTACACCTTC. Its protein product is CASKGPSGGNYGYTF.

The rearrangement uses TRBV7-6 and TRBJ1-2; no clear D. The CDR3 has 13 amino acids. Trimming left V 5 bases short and J 8 bases short, with 15 bases between. The germline gives CDR1 SGHVS, CDR2 FNYEAQ. The CDR3 loop reads CASSRVDVGGYTF. The CDR3 DNA reads TGTGCCAGCAGCCGAGTGGATGTCGGGGGCTACACCTTC.

The rearrangement joins TRBV6-2 or TRBV6-3 to TRBJ2-7, with 10 bases identical to TRBD2. Germline V gives CDR1 MNHEY, CDR2 SVGEGT. Germline trimming cut 7 bases from V and 5 bases from J; bases unmatched to any gene: 11. The CDR3 contains 15 residues. CDR3 coding DNA: TGTGCCAGCACCCGCCCGATAGCGGGAGGAGACGAGCAGTACTTC. Translation: CASTRPIAGGDEQYF.

The chain couples TRBV5-1 to TRBJ2-7; D might be TRBD1 or TRBD2, each matching 5 bases. V lost 3 bases, J lost 2 bases, and 12 bases lay in between. Germline CDR1 SGHRS, CDR2 YFSETQ. This CDR3 comprises 14 residues. CDR3 sequence (DNA): TGCGCCAGCAGCTGGGGGACCGCCACCTACGAGCAGTACTTC. It translates to CASSWGTATYEQYF.

The chain has TRBV7-2 and TRBJ1-2; no clear D gene. CDR3 length: 15 amino acids. V was pared by 1 base and J by 8 bases, with 17 bases between. Germline CDR1 reads SGHTA; CDR2 reads FQGNSA. The CDR3 region is CASSLGGRSGRGYTF. CDR3 sequence (DNA): TGTGCCAGCAGCTTAGGCGGTCGCTCGGGAAGGGGCTACACCTTC.

This clonotype was detected only once. The CDR3 loop is CSATDRGLSDEQYF. CDR3 in DNA: TGCAGTGCTACCGACAGGGGGCTATCGGACGAGCAGTACTTC. The chain has TRBV20-1 and TRBJ2-7; 10 nucleotides match TRBD1. The V segment lost 4 bases and the J segment 5 bases; nucleotides outside the gene matches: 8. CDR1 DFQATT and CDR2 SNEGSKA come from the germline V gene (reference sequence). The length of the CDR3 is 14 residues.